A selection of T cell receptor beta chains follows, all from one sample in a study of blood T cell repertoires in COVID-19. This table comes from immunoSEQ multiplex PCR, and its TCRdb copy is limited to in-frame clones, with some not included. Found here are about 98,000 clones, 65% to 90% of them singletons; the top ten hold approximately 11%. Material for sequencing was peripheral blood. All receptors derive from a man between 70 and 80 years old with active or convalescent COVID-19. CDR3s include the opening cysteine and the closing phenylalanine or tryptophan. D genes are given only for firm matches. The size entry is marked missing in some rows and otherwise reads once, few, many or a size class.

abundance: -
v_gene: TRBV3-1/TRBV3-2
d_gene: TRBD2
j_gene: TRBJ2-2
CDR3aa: CASSQDRIAGGTGELFF
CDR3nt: TGTGCCAGCAGCCAAGATCGGATAGCGGGGGGCACCGGGGAGCTGTTTTTT

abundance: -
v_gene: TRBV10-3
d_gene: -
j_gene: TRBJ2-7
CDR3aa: CAISDPGGRRFYEQYF
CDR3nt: TGTGCCATCAGTGACCCCGGGGGGCGCAGATTCTACGAGCAGTACTTC

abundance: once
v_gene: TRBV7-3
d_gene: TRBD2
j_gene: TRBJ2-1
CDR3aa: CASSLTWTSGNEQFF
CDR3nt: TGTGCCAGCAGCTTAACTTGGACTAGCGGGAATGAGCAGTTCTTC

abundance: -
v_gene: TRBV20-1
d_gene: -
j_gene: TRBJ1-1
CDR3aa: CSASIRGSNTEAFF
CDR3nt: TGCAGTGCTAGTATTAGGGGGTCGAACACTGAAGCTTTCTTT

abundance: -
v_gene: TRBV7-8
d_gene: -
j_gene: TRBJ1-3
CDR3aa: CASSLQLRNTIYF
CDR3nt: TGTGCCAGCAGCTTACAGTTACGAAACACCATATATTTT

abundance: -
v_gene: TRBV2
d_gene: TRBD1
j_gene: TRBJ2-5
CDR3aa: CASSEAGGETQYF
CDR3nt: TGTGCCAGCAGTGAGGCAGGGGGCGAGACCCAGTACTTC

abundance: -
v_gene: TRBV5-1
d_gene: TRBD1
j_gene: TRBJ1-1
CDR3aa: CASSAYGTANTEAFF
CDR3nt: TGCGCCAGCAGCGCCTACGGGACAGCGAACACTGAAGCTTTCTTT

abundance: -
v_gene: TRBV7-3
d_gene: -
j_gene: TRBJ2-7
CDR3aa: CASSSLPGGEQYF
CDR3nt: TGTGCCAGCAGCTCCCTACCTGGAGGCGAGCAGTACTTC

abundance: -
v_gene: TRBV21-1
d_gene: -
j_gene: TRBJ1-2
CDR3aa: CASSKEIRPEERSYGYTF
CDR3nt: TGTGCCAGCAGCAAAGAAATAAGGCCCGAGGAACGGTCCTATGGCTACACCTTC

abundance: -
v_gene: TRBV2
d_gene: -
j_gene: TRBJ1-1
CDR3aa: CASKGDGTEAFF
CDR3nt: TGTGCCAGCAAGGGGGACGGCACTGAAGCTTTCTTT

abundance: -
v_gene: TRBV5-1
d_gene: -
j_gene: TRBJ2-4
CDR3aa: CASSPRGSMGQNIQYF
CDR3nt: TGCGCCAGCAGCCCGAGGGGGAGCATGGGGCAAAACATTCAGTACTTC

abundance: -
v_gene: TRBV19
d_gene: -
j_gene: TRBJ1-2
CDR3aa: CASKNHRVTGGYTF
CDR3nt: TGTGCCAGTAAGAACCACAGGGTCACAGGTGGCTACACCTTC

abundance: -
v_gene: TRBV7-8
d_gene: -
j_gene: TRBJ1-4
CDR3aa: CASSLGPYSNEKLFF
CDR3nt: TGTGCCAGCAGCTTAGGCCCATACTCTAATGAAAAACTGTTTTTT

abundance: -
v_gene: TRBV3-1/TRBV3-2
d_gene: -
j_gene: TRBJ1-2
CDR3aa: CASMRGGSPYGYTF
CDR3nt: TGTGCCAGCATGAGGGGGGGGTCCCCCTATGGCTACACCTTC

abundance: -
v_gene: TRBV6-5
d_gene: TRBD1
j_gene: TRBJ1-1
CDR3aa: CASKRQGPEAFF
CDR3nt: TGTGCCAGCAAAAGACAGGGCCCTGAAGCTTTCTTT

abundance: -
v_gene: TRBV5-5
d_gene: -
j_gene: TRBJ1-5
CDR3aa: CASSLDSGVNQPQHF
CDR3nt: TGTGCCAGCAGCTTGGATTCAGGGGTCAATCAGCCCCAGCATTTT

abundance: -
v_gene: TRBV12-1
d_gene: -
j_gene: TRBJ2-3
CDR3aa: CASSSRGHGSTDTQYF
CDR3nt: TGTGCCAGCAGCTCAAGGGGCCACGGGTCGACAGATACGCAGTATTTT

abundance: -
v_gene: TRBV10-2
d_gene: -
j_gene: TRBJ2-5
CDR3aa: CASSSGGTQSYLYF
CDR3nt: TGCGCCAGCAGTTCAGGGGGGACCCAGTCGTATCTGTACTTC

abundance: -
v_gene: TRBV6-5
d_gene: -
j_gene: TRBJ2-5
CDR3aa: CASSYSSPGVETQYF
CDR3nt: TGTGCCAGCAGTTACTCGAGTCCGGGGGTCGAGACCCAGTACTTC

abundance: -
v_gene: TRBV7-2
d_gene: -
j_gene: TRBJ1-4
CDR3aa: CASSLVAGINEKLFF
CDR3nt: TGTGCCAGCAGCTTAGTGGCGGGAATTAATGAAAAACTGTTTTTT

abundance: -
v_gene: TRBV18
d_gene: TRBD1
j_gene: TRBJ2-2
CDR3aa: CASSPLPQGAQRTGELFF
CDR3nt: TGTGCCAGCTCACCTCTACCACAGGGGGCCCAGAGAACCGGGGAGCTGTTTTTT

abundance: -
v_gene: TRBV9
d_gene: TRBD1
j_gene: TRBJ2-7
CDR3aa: CASSPDRGDEQYF
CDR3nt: TGTGCCAGCAGCCCGGACAGGGGGGACGAGCAGTACTTC

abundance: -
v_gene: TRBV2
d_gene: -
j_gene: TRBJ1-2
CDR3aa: CASSELRQGFNGYTF
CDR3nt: TGTGCCAGCAGTGAATTGCGGCAGGGGTTTAATGGCTACACCTTC

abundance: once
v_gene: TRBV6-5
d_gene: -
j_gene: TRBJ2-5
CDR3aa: CASSLLGQETQYF
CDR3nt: TGTGCCAGCAGCCTACTAGGACAAGAGACCCAGTACTTC

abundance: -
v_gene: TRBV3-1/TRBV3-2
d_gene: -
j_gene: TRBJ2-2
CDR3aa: CASSQVPRAGELFF
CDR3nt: TGTGCCAGCAGCCAGGTCCCCAGGGCCGGGGAGCTGTTTTTT

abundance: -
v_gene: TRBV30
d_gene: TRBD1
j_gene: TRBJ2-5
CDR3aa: CAWSGQGLGQETQYF
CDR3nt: TGTGCCTGGAGTGGACAGGGCCTTGGTCAAGAGACCCAGTACTTC

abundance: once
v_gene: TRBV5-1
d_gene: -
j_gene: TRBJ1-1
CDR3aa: CASSLDSQNTEAFF
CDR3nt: TGCGCCAGCAGCCTTGACAGCCAGAACACTGAAGCTTTCTTT

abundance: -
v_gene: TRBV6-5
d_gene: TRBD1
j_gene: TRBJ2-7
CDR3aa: CASSYSDRGNYEQYF
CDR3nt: TGTGCCAGCAGTTACTCTGACAGGGGTAACTACGAGCAGTACTTC

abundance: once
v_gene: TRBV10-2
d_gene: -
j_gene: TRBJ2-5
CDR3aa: CASSLPRGQETQYF
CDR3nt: TGCGCCAGCAGCCTTCCCAGGGGCCAAGAGACCCAGTACTTC

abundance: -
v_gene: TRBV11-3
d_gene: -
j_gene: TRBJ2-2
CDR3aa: CASSRSTGELFF
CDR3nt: TGTGCCAGCAGTCGCAGTACCGGGGAGCTGTTTTTT

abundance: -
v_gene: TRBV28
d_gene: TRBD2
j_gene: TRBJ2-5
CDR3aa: CASSFSSGLQETQYF
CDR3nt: TGTGCCAGCAGTTTCTCTAGCGGCCTGCAAGAGACCCAGTACTTC

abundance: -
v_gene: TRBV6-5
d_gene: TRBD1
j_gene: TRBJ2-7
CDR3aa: CASSDAGGIREQYF
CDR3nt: TGTGCCAGCAGCGACGCAGGGGGAATAAGGGAGCAGTACTTC

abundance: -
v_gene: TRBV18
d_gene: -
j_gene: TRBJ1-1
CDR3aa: CASSPTAGNTEAFF
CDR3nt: TGTGCCAGCTCACCAACAGCAGGGAACACTGAAGCTTTCTTT

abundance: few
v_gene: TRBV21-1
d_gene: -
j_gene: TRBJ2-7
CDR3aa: CASSPTSWAAPPYEQYF
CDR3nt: TGTGCCAGCAGCCCAACGAGTTGGGCAGCCCCTCCCTACGAGCAGTACTTC

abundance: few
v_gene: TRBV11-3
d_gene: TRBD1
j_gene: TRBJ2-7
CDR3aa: CASRRADRVSYEQYF
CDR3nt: TGTGCCAGCAGGCGAGCGGACAGGGTCTCCTACGAGCAGTACTTC

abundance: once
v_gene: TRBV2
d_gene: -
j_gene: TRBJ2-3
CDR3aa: CASTLQIGADTQYF
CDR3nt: TGTGCCAGCACCCTCCAAATCGGGGCAGATACGCAGTATTTT

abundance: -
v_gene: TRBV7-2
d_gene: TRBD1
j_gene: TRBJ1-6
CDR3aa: CASSASGQDYSPLHF
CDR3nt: TGTGCCAGCAGCGCGTCGGGACAGGATTATTCACCCCTCCACTTT

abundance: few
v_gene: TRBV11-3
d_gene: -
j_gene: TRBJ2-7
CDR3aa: CASSLEGNSYEQYF
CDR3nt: TGTGCCAGCAGCTTAGAGGGCAACTCCTACGAGCAGTACTTC

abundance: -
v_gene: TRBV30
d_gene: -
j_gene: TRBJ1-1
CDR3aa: CAWSPLDVRGSEAFF
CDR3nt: TGTGCCTGGAGTCCCCTGGACGTCCGAGGGTCTGAAGCTTTCTTT

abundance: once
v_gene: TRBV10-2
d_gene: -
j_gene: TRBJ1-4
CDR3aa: CATRGTSDWDEKLFF
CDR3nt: TGCGCCACTAGGGGGACCTCAGATTGGGATGAAAAACTGTTTTTT

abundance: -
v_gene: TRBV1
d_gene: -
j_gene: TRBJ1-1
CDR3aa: CTSSSDRGKANTEAFF
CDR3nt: TGCACCAGCAGTTCAGACAGGGGGAAGGCGAACACTGAAGCTTTCTTT

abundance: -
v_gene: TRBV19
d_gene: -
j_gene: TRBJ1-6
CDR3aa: CASNTQAGVYSPLHF
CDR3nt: TGTGCCAGTAACACCCAGGCGGGGGTTTACTCACCCCTCCACTTT

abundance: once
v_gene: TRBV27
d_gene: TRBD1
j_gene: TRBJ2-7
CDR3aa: CASSSSGTENYEQYF
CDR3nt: TGTGCCAGCAGTAGCTCCGGGACAGAGAACTACGAGCAGTACTTC

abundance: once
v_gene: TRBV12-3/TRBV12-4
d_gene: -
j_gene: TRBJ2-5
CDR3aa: CASTGLQETQYF
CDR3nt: TGTGCCAGCACCGGACTGCAAGAGACCCAGTACTTC

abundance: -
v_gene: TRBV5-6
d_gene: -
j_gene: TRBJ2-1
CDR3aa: CASSLEGISYNEQFF
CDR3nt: TGTGCCAGCAGCTTGGAGGGGATCTCCTACAATGAGCAGTTCTTC

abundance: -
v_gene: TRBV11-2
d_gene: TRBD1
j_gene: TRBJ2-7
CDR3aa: CASSSGGAPGEQYF
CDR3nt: TGTGCCAGCAGCTCAGGGGGCGCCCCGGGAGAGCAGTACTTC